The 32 T cell receptor beta chains below come from one sample, sequenced in a study of cytomegalovirus exposure and HLA in healthy donors (dated by TCRdb to the late 2010s). Library generation was performed with the immunoSEQ multiplex PCR assay. The multiplex PCR relied on a mix of 60 forward primers for TCR Vbeta segments and 13 reverse primers for TCR Jbeta segments. TCRdb holds this immuneACCESS table with in-frame rearrangements only. Some clones are missing; in checked studies, unresolved V genes explain under half, and the rest has no known cause. This sample is represented by some 130,000 clones; roughly three quarters of them were singletons. Of the sample, less than 2% falls within the top ten clones. The sample consisted of PBMCs. Receptors originate from a woman aged 40 to 55 in good health and CMV-seronegative.

This clone was detected a few times. The rearrangement joins TRBV6-1 to TRBJ2-4; unclear D gene. Germline assignment: CDR1 MNHNS and CDR2 SASEGT. The ends were cut back, 2 bases at V and 8 bases at J, with 22 bases in the middle. The CDR3 totals 17 residues. The CDR3 spells CASSEKGGFSGADIQYF. The CDR3 region has the DNA TGTGCCAGCAGTGAAAAAGGTGGATTCTCAGGCGCCGACATTCAGTACTTC.

V is TRBV6-5 and J is TRBJ2-1, with TRBD1 as a possible D gene (6 bases). CDR1 MNHEY and CDR2 SVGAGI come from the germline V gene. This CDR3 is 11 amino acids long. V was cut by 6 bases and J by 10 bases, with 10 bases left in between. DNA for the CDR3: TGTGCCAGCAGCCCCGGGACAGAGCAGTTCTTC. It specifies CASSPGTEQFF.

The V gene is TRBV14, the J gene TRBJ2-5, with a possible D match to TRBD1 (6 bases). V lost 1 base, J lost 7 bases, and 10 bases lay in between. The CDR3 consists of 13 residues. CDR1 is SGHDN, CDR2 FVKESK, per germline. The CDR3 spells CASSQVGGTTQYF. CDR3 nucleotide sequence: TGTGCCAGCAGCCAAGTAGGGGGAACGACCCAGTACTTC.

This clone was found a few times. The rearrangement joins TRBV27 to TRBJ1-2, with D possibly TRBD1 on 6 matching bases. Trimming took off 5 bases at V and 5 bases at J, with 15 bases between the two ends. CDR3 length: 14 residues. Germline values: CDR1 MNHEY, CDR2 SMNVEV (reference sequence). The CDR3 sequence: CASSPQGFGYGYTF. The CDR3 nucleotides read TGTGCCAGCAGTCCCCAGGGGTTTGGGTATGGCTACACCTTC.

The chain carries TRBV27 and TRBJ1-2, with 9 bases lining up with TRBD1. CDR3 length equals 14 residues. Germline lookup yields CDR1 MNHEY and CDR2 SMNVEV (reference sequence). V shed 3 bases and J 4 bases; nucleotides not matched to a gene: 3. The CDR3 nucleotides read TGTGCCAGCAGTTTGGGACAGGGCCTCTATGGCTACACCTTC. The encoded protein is CASSLGQGLYGYTF.

The chain recombines TRBV30 with TRBJ2-3; TRBD2 aligns across 10 bases. J was trimmed by 0 bases and V by 1 base; bases with no gene match: 10. CDR3 size: 18 residues. The germline V gene has CDR1 GTSNPN and CDR2 SVGIG (reference sequence). CDR3 DNA: TGTGCCTGGAGTGACTATTCTAGTAGCGGGAGGAGCACAGATACGCAGTATTTT. It encodes CAWSDYSSSGRSTDTQYF.

The chain is built from TRBV2 and TRBJ2-5, with 8 nucleotides matching TRBD2. With 6 bases clipped from V and 7 bases from J, the junction kept 10 bases outside the gene matches. The CDR3 loop spans 14 amino acids. Germline V CDR1 and CDR2: SNHLY, FYNNEI. The CDR3 DNA is TGTGCCAGCAGAACTAGCGGCGGGGAGTGGACCCAGTACTTC. Its protein product is CASRTSGGEWTQYF.

The V and J genes are TRBV5-8 and TRBJ2-3; TRBD2 matches 7 bases. This CDR3 spans 15 amino acids. Germline values: CDR1 SGHTS, CDR2 YDEGEE. V lost 3 bases and J lost 1; bases outside the gene matches: 5. The CDR3 nucleotides are TGTGCCAGCAGCTCCCCAGGACTAGGCACAGATACGCAGTATTTT. Translating gives CASSSPGLGTDTQYF.

Notes on this clone: The junction and the germline gene differ at one end; a read error may be behind it. This sequence joins TRBV7-2 and TRBJ2-5; TRBD2 might be the D (6 bases). From germline, CDR1 is SGHTA and CDR2 FQGNSA. There are 15 residues in the CDR3. The CDR3 protein is CASTLREAGGRTQYF. The CDR3 DNA reads TGTGCCAGCACCTTAAGGGAGGCCGGGGGTCGGACCCAGTACTTC. The variable domain in full, with the rest retrieved from reference TRBV7-2 and TRBJ2-5, is GAGVSQSPSNKVTEKGKDVELRCDPISGHTALYWYRQSLGQGLEFLIYFQGNSAPDKSGLPSDRFSAERTGGSVSTLTIQRTQQEDSAVYLCASTLREAGGRTQYFGPGTRLLVL.

The chain carries TRBV9 and TRBJ2-3; TRBD1 might be the D (6 bases). The CDR3 contains 15 residues. Trimming pared 3 bases from V and 0 bases from J, leaving 11 bases between. CDR1 and CDR2 (germline): SGDLS, YYNGEE. DNA for the CDR3: TGTGCCAGCAGCGCATCAGGGGAGAGCACAGATACGCAGTATTTT. Protein product: CASSASGESTDTQYF.

This clone turned up a few times. The CDR3 bases are TGTGCCAGCAGCTTACTCCCTGGCAGGGCCTACGAGCAGTACTTC. Its protein is CASSLLPGRAYEQYF. The rearrangement uses TRBV11-3 and TRBJ2-7; the D gene is possibly TRBD1 (5 bases). Germline CDR1 SGHNT, CDR2 YENEEA. V lost 2 bases and J 2 bases, leaving 13 bases between the germline ends. The CDR3 is made up of 15 amino acids.

This chain uses TRBV6-1 with TRBJ2-7, with D possibly being TRBD2 (5 bases). Germline V gene data show CDR1 as MNHNS and CDR2 as SASEGT. The CDR3 has 14 residues. Between the trimmed V and J ends, which lost 0 bases and 3 bases, there was a span of 9 bases. CDR3: CASSEARGFYEQYF. The CDR3 DNA follows: TGTGCCAGCAGTGAAGCACGGGGTTTCTACGAGCAGTACTTC.

The V call is TRBV27, the J call TRBJ2-7; the D gene is possibly TRBD1 (6 bases). There are 14 residues in the CDR3. The V end lost 4 bases, the J end lost 3 bases, and 13 bases lay between the germline ends. CDR1 MNHEY and CDR2 SMNVEV come from the germline V gene (reference sequence). DNA of the CDR3: TGTGCCAGCAGTTCCAGACAGGAGCACTACGAGCAGTACTTC. This sequence encodes CASSSRQEHYEQYF.

V usage is TRBV5-1 and J usage is TRBJ1-3; the D is unclear. The ends were cut back, 0 bases at V and 3 bases at J, with 4 bases in the middle. CDR3 length: 13 residues. CDR1 and CDR2 from the germline V gene are SGHRS and YFSETQ. Here the CDR3 DNA reads TGCGCCAGCAGCTTGGAGAGTGGAAACACCATATATTTT. Its translation is CASSLESGNTIYF.

J is TRBJ2-7 and V is TRBV7-2, with TRBD2 identical over 7 bases. Germline V gene data show CDR1 as SGHTA and CDR2 as FQGNSA. The CDR3 loop spans 13 amino acids. V shed 5 bases and J 4 bases; nucleotides not matched to a gene: 5. The DNA of the CDR3 is TGTGCCAGCAGCGCGACTAGCAATTACGAGCAGTACTTC. Protein: CASSATSNYEQYF.

In this sample, this clone turned up a few times. The V and J genes are TRBV11-2 and TRBJ1-5; possibly TRBD1 for D (6 bases). The CDR3 totals 16 residues. Looked up from germline, CDR1 is SGHAT and CDR2 is FQNNGV. The V and J ends lost 5 bases and 2 bases respectively, with 16 bases between them. CDR3 in DNA: TGTGCCAGCAGCCTTCGGGACAACGGGGGCAATCAGCCCCAGCATTTT. This encodes CASSLRDNGGNQPQHF. Variable domain in full (rest from reference TRBV11-2 and TRBJ1-5): EAGVAQSPRYKIIEKRQSVAFWCNPISGHATLYWYQQILGQGPKLLIQFQNNGVVDDSQLPKDRFSAERLKGVDSTLKIQPAKLEDSAVYLCASSLRDNGGNQPQHFGDGTRLSIL.

The chain employs TRBV11-2 and TRBJ2-1; TRBD2 agrees at 9 bases. The CDR3 is 15 residues long. CDR1 and CDR2 (germline): SGHAT, FQNNGV. J lost 6 bases, V lost 5 bases, and 8 bases had no gene match. In DNA, the CDR3 is TGTGCCAGCAGCCCGCCGGGACTAGCATCCAATGAGCAGTTCTTC. Translated: CASSPPGLASNEQFF.

In this sample, this clone turned up a few times. The chain joins TRBV28 to TRBJ1-2; no reliable D call. Germline V gene lookup returns CDR1 MDHEN and CDR2 SYDVKM. V gave up 2 bases and J gave up 0 bases, with 7 bases separating them. The CDR3 runs to 14 residues. This CDR3 is CASSLPEANYGYTF. CDR3 DNA: TGTGCCAGCAGTTTACCCGAGGCTAACTATGGCTACACCTTC.

V gene TRBV11-2 combines with J gene TRBJ2-1, with D tentatively TRBD1 (6 bases). V was cut by 5 bases and J by 5 bases, with 16 bases left in between. Germline V lookup: CDR1 SGHAT, CDR2 FQNNGV. There are 15 residues in the CDR3. In DNA form, the CDR3 reads TGTGCCAGCAGCCGAGCCAGGGGCTGGGACAATGAGCAGTTCTTC. Protein sequence: CASSRARGWDNEQFF.

V gene TRBV28 combines with J gene TRBJ2-2; weak D call: TRBD1 (5 bases). The germline V gene has CDR1 MDHEN and CDR2 SYDVKM. V lost 2 bases and J 5 bases, leaving 6 bases between the germline ends. CDR3 length: 13 amino acids. The chain's CDR3 is CASSLPGTGELFF. The CDR3 region has the DNA TGTGCCAGCAGTTTACCAGGGACCGGGGAGCTGTTTTTT.

The chain has TRBV9 and TRBJ1-3; D may be TRBD1 (5 bases). Looked up from germline, CDR1 is SGDLS and CDR2 is YYNGEE. The CDR3 extends over 15 amino acids. V gave up 0 bases and J gave up 4 bases, with 11 bases separating them. CDR3 region: CASSVGSGSGNTIYF. CDR3 bases: TGTGCCAGCAGCGTAGGTTCAGGGTCAGGAAACACCATATATTTT.

Note on this clone: Different DNA sequences within this sample yield the same CDR3. This chain links TRBV29-1 with TRBJ2-5; perhaps TRBD1 as D (6 bases). V lost 1 base, J lost 5 bases, and 14 bases lay in between. The germline V gene encodes CDR1 SQVTM and CDR2 ANQGSEA. The CDR3 length is 14 residues. Here the CDR3 DNA reads TGCAGCGTTGAAGGGGGGCAGGGCGGGGAGACCCAGTACTTC. Its translation: CSVEGGQGGETQYF.

This chain links TRBV7-8 with TRBJ1-3, with TRBD1 matching 7 bases. The V gene end was trimmed by 5 bases and the J gene end by 1 base; junction bases not matched to a gene: 5. Germline CDR1 and CDR2: SGHVS and FQNEAQ. The CDR3 has 15 amino acids. The CDR3 nucleotides are TGTGCCAGCAGCCTTGACAGGGCTTCTGGAAACACCATATATTTT. This translates into CASSLDRASGNTIYF.

The chain has TRBV28 and TRBJ2-2; D unresolved. With 7 bases removed from V and 4 bases from J, the gap between germline ends came to 16 bases. The CDR3 has 15 amino acids. Germline CDR1 and CDR2: MDHEN and SYDVKM. CDR3 loop: CASTLERVSTGELFF. DNA for the CDR3: TGTGCCAGCACCCTCGAACGGGTGAGCACCGGGGAGCTGTTTTTT.

CDR3 protein: CASSRTGWNEKLFF. CDR3 DNA: TGTGCCAGCAGCCGGACAGGTTGGAATGAAAAACTGTTTTTT. The V and J genes are TRBV5-6 and TRBJ1-4, with 7 bases matching TRBD1. The V and J ends lost 4 bases and 5 bases, in that order; junction bases with no gene match: 5. In germline, CDR1 is SGHDT, CDR2 YYEEEE. The CDR3 is 14 residues long.

The rearrangement links TRBV6-1 to TRBJ1-2; 10 bases are shared with TRBD1. The CDR3 is 14 amino acids. The trim removed 7 bases at V and 2 bases at J, leaving 4 bases unmatched. Germline CDR1 reads MNHNS; CDR2 reads SASEGT. For the CDR3, the DNA is TGTGCCAGCACATCGGGACAGGGGAACTATGGCTACACCTTC. It codes for CASTSGQGNYGYTF.

This chain uses TRBV7-7 with TRBJ2-1; TRBD1 matches 8 bases. The CDR3 spans 12 residues. Germline V gene lookup returns CDR1 SSHAT and CDR2 FNYEAQ (reference sequence). Trimming took 5 bases from V and 6 from J; bases not matched to a gene: 0. The chain's CDR3 is CASSTGGNEQFF. DNA of the CDR3: TGTGCCAGCAGCACAGGGGGCAATGAGCAGTTCTTC. The full variable domain, rest sourced from reference TRBV7-7 and TRBJ2-1, is GAGVSQSPRYKVTKRGQDVTLRCDPISSHATLYWYQQALGQGPEFLTYFNYEAQPDKSGLPSDRFSAERPEGSISTLTIQRTEQRDSAMYRCASSTGGNEQFFGPGTRLTVL.

The CDR3 coding sequence is TGTGCCAGCAGCGAAACGACAGGGGGCGTGAGGTTGGGGTACGAGCAGTACTTC. Protein sequence: CASSETTGGVRLGYEQYF. The V call is TRBV6-1, the J call TRBJ2-7; 10 positions match TRBD1. Germline assignment: CDR1 MNHNS and CDR2 SASEGT. This CDR3 comprises 18 residues. V shed 6 bases, J shed 4 bases, and the junction held 18 bases outside the gene matches.

V is TRBV6-5 and J is TRBJ2-5, with D perhaps TRBD1 (5 bases). V lost 4 bases to trimming and J lost 3 bases, with 12 bases between them. The CDR3 consists of 14 residues. Germline assignment: CDR1 MNHEY and CDR2 SVGAGI. Here the CDR3 reads CASSSGSGEETQYF. Written as DNA, the CDR3 is TGTGCCAGCAGTTCAGGGTCCGGCGAAGAGACCCAGTACTTC.

This clone was counted only a few times. The J gene is TRBJ2-1, the V gene TRBV9; tentatively, D is TRBD2 (5 bases). Germline assignment: CDR1 SGDLS and CDR2 YYNGEE. The CDR3 runs 13 residues. The V gene lost 2 bases and the J gene lost 3 bases, with 6 bases spanning the gap. The DNA for the CDR3 is TGTGCCAGCAGCGTGGAGGACTACAATGAGCAGTTCTTC. Its translation is CASSVEDYNEQFF.

In DNA form, the CDR3 reads TGTGCCATCAGTGATGCGAATGGAAACACCATATATTTT. Its protein product is CAISDANGNTIYF. This chain joins TRBV10-3 and TRBJ1-3; D call uncertain. The V gene lost 3 bases and the J gene lost 3 bases, with 6 bases spanning the gap. CDR1 and CDR2 (germline): ENHRY, SYGVKD. The CDR3 has 13 residues.

V usage is TRBV15 and J usage is TRBJ2-7; perhaps TRBD2 as D (6 bases). This CDR3 spans 15 amino acids. Germline V gene sequence: CDR1 LNHNV, CDR2 YYDKDF (reference sequence). V dropped 5 bases and J dropped 2 bases, with 16 bases sitting between them. Written as DNA, the CDR3 is TGTGCCACCAGCGGAGGGACCCCCGGGGCCTACGAGCAGTACTTC. This sequence encodes CATSGGTPGAYEQYF.